Listed below are T cell receptor beta chains from one sample, sequenced in a study of PD-1 blockade in classical Hodgkin lymphoma. Some clones are missing from TCRdb's copy, which holds only in-frame ones; the method was immunoSEQ multiplex PCR. The sample consists of 45,000 to 55,000 clones, 81% of them appearing once. This specimen was peripheral blood mononuclear cells (PBMCs), taken at baseline. These receptors all stem from a human donor with classical Hodgkin lymphoma. Both conserved end residues are part of each CDR3. D genes are given only for firm matches. For some rows the clone size is stated as once, few or many, or as a class when expanded; others skip it.

j_gene: TRBJ2-5; abundance: NA; d_gene: TRBD2; v_gene: TRBV7-8; CDR3nt: TGTGCCAGCAGCTTTGTAGCGGGGTTCCAAGAGACCCAGTACTTC; CDR3aa: CASSFVAGFQETQYF
j_gene: TRBJ1-4; abundance: NA; d_gene: TRBD1; v_gene: TRBV7-2; CDR3nt: TGTGCCAGCAGCCCGGACCCGGGACAGACGGAAAAACTGTTTTTT; CDR3aa: CASSPDPGQTEKLFF
j_gene: TRBJ2-1; abundance: once; d_gene: NA; v_gene: TRBV27; CDR3nt: TGTGCCAGCAGTTTAGGCGGGTATTCCTACAATGAGCAGTTCTTC; CDR3aa: CASSLGGYSYNEQFF
j_gene: TRBJ2-7; abundance: once; d_gene: TRBD2; v_gene: TRBV5-1; CDR3nt: TGCGCCAGCCGTCCGGGAAGCGGGAACGAGCAGTACTTC; CDR3aa: CASRPGSGNEQYF
j_gene: TRBJ1-1; abundance: NA; d_gene: NA; v_gene: TRBV11-2; CDR3nt: TGTGCCAGCAGCTTAGAGCCTTCACCAAGCGCTGAAGCTTTCTTT; CDR3aa: CASSLEPSPSAEAFF
j_gene: TRBJ2-7; abundance: once; d_gene: NA; v_gene: TRBV15; CDR3nt: TGTGCCACCAGCGGAGGGAAATTCAGCTCCTACGAGCAGTACTTC; CDR3aa: CATSGGKFSSYEQYF
j_gene: TRBJ2-3; abundance: NA; d_gene: NA; v_gene: TRBV7-2; CDR3nt: TGTGCCAGCAGCTTAGCCGGGAGCACAGATACGCAGTATTTT; CDR3aa: CASSLAGSTDTQYF
j_gene: TRBJ2-4; abundance: NA; d_gene: NA; v_gene: TRBV2; CDR3nt: TGTGCCAGCAGTGATTTGATCCCAGCGGTAAACATTCAGTACTTC; CDR3aa: CASSDLIPAVNIQYF
j_gene: TRBJ1-4; abundance: NA; d_gene: NA; v_gene: TRBV7-9; CDR3nt: TGTGCCAGCAGCCTTAGACAGTTCACTAATGAAAAACTGTTTTTT; CDR3aa: CASSLRQFTNEKLFF
j_gene: TRBJ1-2; abundance: once; d_gene: NA; v_gene: TRBV30; CDR3nt: TGTGCGGGGGACGGGGGGGTCTATGGCTACACCTTC; CDR3aa: CAGDGGVYGYTF
j_gene: TRBJ2-5; abundance: NA; d_gene: NA; v_gene: TRBV7-8; CDR3nt: TGTGCCAGCAGCCCAAGGGTAGATGGAGAGACCCAGTACTTC; CDR3aa: CASSPRVDGETQYF
j_gene: TRBJ1-1; abundance: NA; d_gene: NA; v_gene: TRBV10-3; CDR3nt: TGTGCCATCAAAAAAACAGTTATGAACACTGAAGCTTTCTTT; CDR3aa: CAIKKTVMNTEAFF
j_gene: TRBJ2-7; abundance: NA; d_gene: NA; v_gene: TRBV28; CDR3nt: TGTGCCAGCAGTTTAAGTGACTACGAGCAGTACTTC; CDR3aa: CASSLSDYEQYF
j_gene: TRBJ2-7; abundance: once; d_gene: TRBD2; v_gene: TRBV30; CDR3nt: TGTGCCTGGAGAGGTCTAGCGGGAACCCCCGACTACGAGCAGTACTTC; CDR3aa: CAWRGLAGTPDYEQYF
j_gene: TRBJ1-5; abundance: NA; d_gene: TRBD1; v_gene: TRBV6-1; CDR3nt: TGTGCCAGCAGTGAAGAGGGACAGGGATGGAATGGCAATCAGCCCCAGCATTTT; CDR3aa: CASSEEGQGWNGNQPQHF
j_gene: TRBJ2-3; abundance: NA; d_gene: NA; v_gene: TRBV5-6; CDR3nt: TGTGCCAGCAGCGCCACAGATACGCAGTATTTT; CDR3aa: CASSATDTQYF
j_gene: TRBJ2-5; abundance: few; d_gene: NA; v_gene: TRBV11-2; CDR3nt: TGTGCCAGCAGCGGTGGTACTGCGCGGGGTACCCAGTACTTC; CDR3aa: CASSGGTARGTQYF
j_gene: TRBJ1-5; abundance: NA; d_gene: NA; v_gene: TRBV7-7; CDR3nt: TGTGCCAGCAGCTTAGGTAGGCCCGATCCGGTACGTGGCTATCAGCCCCAGCATTTT; CDR3aa: CASSLGRPDPVRGYQPQHF
j_gene: TRBJ2-1; abundance: NA; d_gene: TRBD2; v_gene: TRBV4-3; CDR3nt: TGCGCCAGCAGCCAACCGGGGGGCAATGAGCAGTTCTTC; CDR3aa: CASSQPGGNEQFF
j_gene: TRBJ1-1; abundance: NA; d_gene: NA; v_gene: TRBV10-3; CDR3nt: TGTGCCATCAGTGTAAACCCAGGGGTCGTGGACACTGAAGCTTTCTTT; CDR3aa: CAISVNPGVVDTEAFF
j_gene: TRBJ2-3; abundance: NA; d_gene: NA; v_gene: TRBV11-3; CDR3nt: TGTGCCAGCAGCTTAGGTCTAAATGGGGGCACAGATACGCAGTATTTT; CDR3aa: CASSLGLNGGTDTQYF
j_gene: TRBJ2-4; abundance: NA; d_gene: NA; v_gene: TRBV10-1; CDR3nt: TGCGCCAGCAGTGGCGGAGGGGGGGACATTCAGTACTTC; CDR3aa: CASSGGGGDIQYF
j_gene: TRBJ1-5; abundance: NA; d_gene: NA; v_gene: TRBV4-3; CDR3nt: TGCGCCAGCAGCCAAGATGGGTGGAGCAATCAGCCCCAGCATTTT; CDR3aa: CASSQDGWSNQPQHF
j_gene: TRBJ1-2; abundance: NA; d_gene: NA; v_gene: TRBV19; CDR3nt: TGTGCCAGTAGTATATGGGAGAACTATGGCTACACCTTC; CDR3aa: CASSIWENYGYTF
j_gene: TRBJ2-5; abundance: NA; d_gene: TRBD1; v_gene: TRBV18; CDR3nt: TGTGCCAGCTCACCTGGGACAGGGGAGAGGACCCAGTACTTC; CDR3aa: CASSPGTGERTQYF
j_gene: TRBJ1-1; abundance: few; d_gene: NA; v_gene: TRBV19; CDR3nt: TGTGCCAGTAACGGCCAGGGAGCCCCTGAAGCTTTCTTT; CDR3aa: CASNGQGAPEAFF
j_gene: TRBJ2-7; abundance: NA; d_gene: TRBD2; v_gene: TRBV19; CDR3nt: TGTGCCAGTAGTATAGACCAGGGACTAGCGGGATACGAGCAGTACTTC; CDR3aa: CASSIDQGLAGYEQYF
j_gene: TRBJ2-1; abundance: NA; d_gene: TRBD2; v_gene: TRBV15; CDR3nt: TGTGCCACCAGCAGAGTTAACACAGGACTAGCGGGAGGCAATGAGCAGTTCTTC; CDR3aa: CATSRVNTGLAGGNEQFF
j_gene: TRBJ2-7; abundance: NA; d_gene: TRBD1; v_gene: TRBV19; CDR3nt: TGTGCCAGTAAAAAGGGACAGGCGAGCTCCTACGAGCAGTACTTC; CDR3aa: CASKKGQASSYEQYF
j_gene: TRBJ2-3; abundance: NA; d_gene: TRBD2; v_gene: TRBV27; CDR3nt: TGTGCCAGCAGTTTATCGACTAGCGGGCTTACAGATACGCAGTATTTT; CDR3aa: CASSLSTSGLTDTQYF
j_gene: TRBJ2-2; abundance: NA; d_gene: TRBD1; v_gene: TRBV2; CDR3nt: TGTGCCAGCCGCGGGCAGGGGGTCACCGGGGAGCTGTTTTTT; CDR3aa: CASRGQGVTGELFF
j_gene: TRBJ2-1; abundance: NA; d_gene: NA; v_gene: TRBV7-8; CDR3nt: TGTGCCAGCAGCGAGACGGACAGAGACAATGAGCAGTTCTTC; CDR3aa: CASSETDRDNEQFF
j_gene: TRBJ2-6; abundance: NA; d_gene: TRBD1; v_gene: TRBV11-3; CDR3nt: TGTGCCAGCAGCGCTTCAGGGGGCTATGGGGCCAACGTCCTGACTTTC; CDR3aa: CASSASGGYGANVLTF
j_gene: TRBJ2-2; abundance: medium-sized; d_gene: NA; v_gene: TRBV2; CDR3nt: TGTGCCAGCCACGTACAGAACACCGGGGAGCTGTTTTTT; CDR3aa: CASHVQNTGELFF
j_gene: TRBJ2-5; abundance: NA; d_gene: NA; v_gene: TRBV7-7; CDR3nt: TGTGCTAGCAGCTTAACACTAGCTTCGGCAGAGACCCAGTACTTC; CDR3aa: CASSLTLASAETQYF
j_gene: TRBJ2-3; abundance: few; d_gene: NA; v_gene: TRBV27; CDR3nt: TGTGCCAGCTCCCTCCTGAACACAGATACGCAGTATTTT; CDR3aa: CASSLLNTDTQYF
j_gene: TRBJ2-3; abundance: once; d_gene: TRBD2; v_gene: TRBV30; CDR3nt: TGTGCCTGGAGTTTTGGACTAGCGGGGGGCACAGATACGCAGTATTTT; CDR3aa: CAWSFGLAGGTDTQYF
j_gene: TRBJ2-7; abundance: NA; d_gene: TRBD2; v_gene: TRBV7-2; CDR3nt: TGTGCCAGCAGCTCTCGACTAGCGGGAGGGCCCTACGAGCAGTACTTC; CDR3aa: CASSSRLAGGPYEQYF
j_gene: TRBJ2-3; abundance: NA; d_gene: TRBD2; v_gene: TRBV19; CDR3nt: TGTGCCAGTAGTTTTAGACTAGCGGGCCTCACAGATACGCAGTATTTT; CDR3aa: CASSFRLAGLTDTQYF
j_gene: TRBJ1-4; abundance: NA; d_gene: NA; v_gene: TRBV5-4; CDR3nt: TGTGCCAGCGGCCAGGGATCAACCGATGAAAAACTGTTTTTT; CDR3aa: CASGQGSTDEKLFF
j_gene: TRBJ1-1; abundance: medium-sized; d_gene: NA; v_gene: TRBV5-8; CDR3nt: TGTGCCAGCAGCTGGAGGGTAGCTTTCTTT; CDR3aa: CASSWRVAFF
j_gene: TRBJ1-1; abundance: once; d_gene: NA; v_gene: TRBV10-2; CDR3nt: TGCGCCAGCAGTGAGTCCACCACTGAAGCTTTCTTT; CDR3aa: CASSESTTEAFF
j_gene: TRBJ1-2; abundance: NA; d_gene: TRBD1; v_gene: TRBV19; CDR3nt: TGTGCCAGTAGTTCCGGACAGGGGGATCAGGGCTATGGCTACACCTTC; CDR3aa: CASSSGQGDQGYGYTF
j_gene: TRBJ1-1; abundance: NA; d_gene: NA; v_gene: TRBV7-9; CDR3nt: TGTGCCAGCAGCTTAGGACCCGTAAAAGCTTTCTTT; CDR3aa: CASSLGPVKAFF
j_gene: TRBJ2-5; abundance: once; d_gene: NA; v_gene: TRBV18; CDR3nt: TGTGCCAGCCTTTTCAGCCGGGACAAACAAGAGACCCAGTACTTC; CDR3aa: CASLFSRDKQETQYF
j_gene: TRBJ1-2; abundance: NA; d_gene: NA; v_gene: TRBV27; CDR3nt: TGTGCCAGCAGTTCCGGGGCCTCCTATGGCTACACCTTC; CDR3aa: CASSSGASYGYTF
j_gene: TRBJ2-1; abundance: NA; d_gene: TRBD2; v_gene: TRBV4-3; CDR3nt: TGCGCCAGCAGCCAAGAGATAGCGGGAGTAAGTGAGCAGTTCTTC; CDR3aa: CASSQEIAGVSEQFF
j_gene: TRBJ2-1; abundance: NA; d_gene: TRBD2; v_gene: TRBV6-5; CDR3nt: TGTGCCAGCAGTTCCCTAGCGGGAGGGGACCGCCCCCAGTTCTTC; CDR3aa: CASSSLAGGDRPQFF
j_gene: TRBJ2-5; abundance: NA; d_gene: TRBD1; v_gene: TRBV7-8; CDR3nt: TGTGCCAGCGGAGACGCCCTTCGGGACAGGCAAGAGACCCAGTACTTC; CDR3aa: CASGDALRDRQETQYF
j_gene: TRBJ2-2; abundance: few; d_gene: TRBD1; v_gene: TRBV18; CDR3nt: TGTGCCAGCTCATGGTCCGGGACAGGGGACACCGGGGAGCTGTTTTTT; CDR3aa: CASSWSGTGDTGELFF
j_gene: TRBJ1-5; abundance: once; d_gene: TRBD1; v_gene: TRBV30; CDR3nt: TGTGCCTGGAGTGTACCGGGACAGGGACCGGAGAATAGCAATCAGCCCCAGCATTTT; CDR3aa: CAWSVPGQGPENSNQPQHF
j_gene: TRBJ1-2; abundance: medium-sized; d_gene: NA; v_gene: TRBV5-6; CDR3nt: TGTGCCAGCAGCTCTATTACAGGGTTCTATGGCTACACCTTC; CDR3aa: CASSSITGFYGYTF
j_gene: TRBJ2-1; abundance: NA; d_gene: NA; v_gene: TRBV5-4; CDR3nt: TGTGCCAGCAGCACTAGGGGGAGGACCTACAATGAGCAGTTCTTC; CDR3aa: CASSTRGRTYNEQFF
j_gene: TRBJ2-1; abundance: NA; d_gene: TRBD1; v_gene: TRBV30; CDR3nt: TGTGCCTGGAGTTCAACAGGGGGTCCCTACTACAATGAGCAGTTCTTC; CDR3aa: CAWSSTGGPYYNEQFF
j_gene: TRBJ1-4; abundance: once; d_gene: TRBD1; v_gene: TRBV4-3; CDR3nt: TGCGCCAGCAGCCAAGATGGGAGGACAGGGATTAATGAAAAACTGTTTTTT; CDR3aa: CASSQDGRTGINEKLFF